Included here is one T cell receptor (beta chain) sequence, with context. It has no known antigen specificity. The sample holds no much larger clone one base away, and base qualities are not on file. Interpreted using the paper, the time point label stands for: about twelve months on ibrutinib. Roughly 1.9 micrograms of genomic DNA were extracted from cryopreserved PBMCs for TCR beta library preparation. Longitudinal blood samples from CLL patients on ibrutinib monotherapy underwent high-throughput TCR beta sequencing. The patients were enrolled in a single-center, open-label phase 2 trial of ibrutinib monotherapy. The data belong to a study of cytotoxic CD8 clonotypes in ibrutinib-treated CLL (dated by TCRdb to about 2021). Study-level background: The cohort had around twelve relapsed/refractory and around 15 treatment-naive patients; around 17 were IGHV unmutated. Partial responses were observed in around 25 patients and complete responses in 2; after a median follow-up of 68 months, remission was maintained in some 14 patients and progression was observed in 12. Response samples were obtained after a median of approximately 12 months of treatment, with a range of roughly 6 to 40 months. On average, each sample yielded hundreds of thousands of productive templates and 94,082 productive rearrangements. Longitudinal samples were obtainable from about 30% of the roughly 86 participants in the trial. Cryopreserved peripheral blood mononuclear cells were collected before treatment, at response, and at either disease progression or sustained remission. All remission and progressive disease samples were collected while patients were still receiving ibrutinib.

On a MiSeq, deep resolution sequencing aimed for a depth between 1 in 1 million and 1 in 200,000 T cells, with each clonotype covered 10x on average. TCR beta libraries were generated with the immunoSEQ hsTCRB Kit. The paper's data handling went like this. The data were analyzed with ImmunoSEQ Analyzer and ImmunoSEQ Data Assistant, and V, D and J gene assignments followed IMGT definitions. Clonality, which ranges from 0 to 1, was calculated by subtracting the normalized Shannon entropy of productive rearrangement frequencies from one. Public clonotype analysis was restricted to overrepresented clonotypes comprising at least 0.05% of each patient's repertoire. Some twelve repertoires from age-matched healthy donors, obtained from immuneACCESS, served as clonality controls. The source is immuneACCESS, and TCRdb retained only in-frame sequences with V and J called. Part of the clones is not carried over; for the studies checked, unresolved V genes explain less than half of this, and the remainder is unexplained. V and J calls and clone size follow that table, whereas D and trimming were derived from the DNA. The sample data list under 200,000 clones, and more than 65% of these were observed just once. Roughly 2% of the sample belongs to the ten largest clones.

Summary of the overall study and its limitations: Sustained-remission and progressing patients did not have matched sampling times, and lymph node repertoires were not examined. Clonality rose at ibrutinib response, remained stable during sustained remission, and dropped back toward baseline at progression. Baseline clonality was found to be higher than that of age-matched healthy donors and was strongly correlated with circulating CD8+ T-cell counts. Public clonotypes were rare and either shrank or stayed stable during treatment, and the rise in clonality at ibrutinib response reflected expansion of private clonotypes.

CDR1 and CDR2, looked up from the germline V gene, are MNHEY and SVGAGI. Taken from cysteine to phenylalanine, the CDR3 has 14 residues. The only DNA kept is the CDR3, 42 bases in frame from the first base. Trimming takes 4 bases from V and 1 base from J, and the germline ends sit 9 bases apart. This TCR was recovered from a human donor with chronic lymphocytic leukemia. The V gene is TRBV6-5 and the J gene is TRBJ2-3; TRBD2 is perhaps the D gene, given 6 matching bases. Sequenced here: PBMCs, sampled after 12 months of ibrutinib treatment. The CDR3: CASSSDYRTDTQYF. The DNA reads TGTGCCAGCAGTTCGGACTACCGCACAGATACGCAGTATTTT.